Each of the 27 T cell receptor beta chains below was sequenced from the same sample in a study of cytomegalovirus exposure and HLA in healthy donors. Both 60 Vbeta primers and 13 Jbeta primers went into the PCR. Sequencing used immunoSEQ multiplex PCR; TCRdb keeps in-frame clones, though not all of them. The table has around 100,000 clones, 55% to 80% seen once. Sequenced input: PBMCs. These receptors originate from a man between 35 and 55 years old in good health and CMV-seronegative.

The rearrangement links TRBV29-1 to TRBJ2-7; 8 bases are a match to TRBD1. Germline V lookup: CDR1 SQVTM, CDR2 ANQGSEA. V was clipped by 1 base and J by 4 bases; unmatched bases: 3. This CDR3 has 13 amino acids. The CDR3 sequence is CSVEATGGYEQYF. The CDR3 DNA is TGCAGCGTTGAAGCCACAGGGGGTTACGAGCAGTACTTC.

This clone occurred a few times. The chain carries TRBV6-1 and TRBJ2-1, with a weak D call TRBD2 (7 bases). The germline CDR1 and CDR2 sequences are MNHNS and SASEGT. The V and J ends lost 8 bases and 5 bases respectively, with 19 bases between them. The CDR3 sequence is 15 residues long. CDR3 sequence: CASCKSGEGDNEQFF. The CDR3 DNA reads TGTGCCAGCTGCAAATCGGGGGAGGGGGACAATGAGCAGTTCTTC.

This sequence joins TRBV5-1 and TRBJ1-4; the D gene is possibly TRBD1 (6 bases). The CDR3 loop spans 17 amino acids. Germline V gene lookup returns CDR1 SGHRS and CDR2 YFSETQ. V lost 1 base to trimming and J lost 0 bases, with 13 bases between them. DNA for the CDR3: TGCGCCAGCAGCTTGTTTGGACAGCCTGCAACTAATGAAAAACTGTTTTTT. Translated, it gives CASSLFGQPATNEKLFF.

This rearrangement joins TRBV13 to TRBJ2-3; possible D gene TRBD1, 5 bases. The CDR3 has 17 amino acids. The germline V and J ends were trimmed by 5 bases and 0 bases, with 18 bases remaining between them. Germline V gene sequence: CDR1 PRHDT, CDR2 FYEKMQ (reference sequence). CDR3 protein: CASSPKWGNSSTDTQYF. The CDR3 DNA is TGTGCCAGCAGCCCGAAGTGGGGCAACTCTAGCACAGATACGCAGTATTTT. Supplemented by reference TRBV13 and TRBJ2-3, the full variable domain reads AAGVIQSPRHLIKEKRETATLKCYPIPRHDTVYWYQQGPGQDPQFLISFYEKMQSDKGSIPDRFSAQQFSDYHSELNMSSLELGDSALYFCASSPKWGNSSTDTQYFGPGTRLTVL.

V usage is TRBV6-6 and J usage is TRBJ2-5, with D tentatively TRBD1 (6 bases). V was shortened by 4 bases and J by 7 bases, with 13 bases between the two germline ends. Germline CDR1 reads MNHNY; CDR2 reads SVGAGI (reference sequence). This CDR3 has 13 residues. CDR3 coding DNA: TGTGCCAGCAGTTCCTTAGCACAGGGGACCCAGTACTTC. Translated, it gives CASSSLAQGTQYF.

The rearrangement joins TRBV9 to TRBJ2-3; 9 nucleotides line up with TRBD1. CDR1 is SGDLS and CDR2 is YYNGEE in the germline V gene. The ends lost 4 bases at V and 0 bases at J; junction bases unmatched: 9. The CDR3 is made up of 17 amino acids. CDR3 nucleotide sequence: TGTGCCAGCAGCCCTCACCCCGGGACAGGGAGCACAGATACGCAGTATTTT. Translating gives CASSPHPGTGSTDTQYF.

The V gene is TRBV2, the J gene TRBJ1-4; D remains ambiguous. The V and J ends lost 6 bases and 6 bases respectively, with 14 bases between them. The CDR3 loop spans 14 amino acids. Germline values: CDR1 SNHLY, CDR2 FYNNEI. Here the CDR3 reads CASREGSEYEKLFF. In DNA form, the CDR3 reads TGTGCCAGCAGGGAGGGCTCGGAGTATGAAAAACTGTTTTTT.

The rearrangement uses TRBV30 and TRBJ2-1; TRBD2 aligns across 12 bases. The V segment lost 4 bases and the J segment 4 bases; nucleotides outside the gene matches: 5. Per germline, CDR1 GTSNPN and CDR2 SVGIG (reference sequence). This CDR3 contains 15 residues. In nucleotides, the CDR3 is TGTGCCTGGACAATCGGACTAGCGGGGTACAATGAGCAGTTCTTC. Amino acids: CAWTIGLAGYNEQFF.

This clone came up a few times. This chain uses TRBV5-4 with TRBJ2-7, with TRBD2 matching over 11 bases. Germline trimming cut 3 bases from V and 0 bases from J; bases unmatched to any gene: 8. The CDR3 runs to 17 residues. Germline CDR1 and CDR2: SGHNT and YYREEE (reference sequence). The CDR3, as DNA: TGTGCCAGCAGCTCGTCAGGACTAGCGGGTTACTCCTACGAGCAGTACTTC. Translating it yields CASSSSGLAGYSYEQYF.

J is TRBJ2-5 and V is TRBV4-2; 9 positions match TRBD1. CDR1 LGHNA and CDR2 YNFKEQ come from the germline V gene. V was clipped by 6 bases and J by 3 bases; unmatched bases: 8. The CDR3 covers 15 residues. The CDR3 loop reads CASRGSTGGEETQYF. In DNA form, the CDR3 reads TGTGCCAGCAGGGGAAGCACAGGGGGCGAAGAGACCCAGTACTTC.

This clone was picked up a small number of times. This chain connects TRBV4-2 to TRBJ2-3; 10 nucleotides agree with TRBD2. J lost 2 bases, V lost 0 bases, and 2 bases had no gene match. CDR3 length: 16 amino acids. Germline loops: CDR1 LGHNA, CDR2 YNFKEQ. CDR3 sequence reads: CASSQDGTSATDTQYF. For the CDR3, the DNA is TGTGCCAGCAGCCAAGATGGGACTAGCGCCACAGATACGCAGTATTTT.

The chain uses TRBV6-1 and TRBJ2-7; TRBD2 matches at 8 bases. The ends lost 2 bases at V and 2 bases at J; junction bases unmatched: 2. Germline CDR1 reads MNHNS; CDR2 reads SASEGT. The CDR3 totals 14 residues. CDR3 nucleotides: TGTGCCAGCAGTGAAACTAGCGGAACCTACGAGCAGTACTTC. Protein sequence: CASSETSGTYEQYF.

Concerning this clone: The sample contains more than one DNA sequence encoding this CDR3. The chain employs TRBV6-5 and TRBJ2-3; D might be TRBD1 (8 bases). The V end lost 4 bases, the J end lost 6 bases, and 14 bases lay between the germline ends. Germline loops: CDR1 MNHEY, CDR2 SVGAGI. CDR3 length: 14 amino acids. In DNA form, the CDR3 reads TGTGCCAGCAGTTCCGGACAGGGAGGGGATACGCAGTATTTT. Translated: CASSSGQGGDTQYF.

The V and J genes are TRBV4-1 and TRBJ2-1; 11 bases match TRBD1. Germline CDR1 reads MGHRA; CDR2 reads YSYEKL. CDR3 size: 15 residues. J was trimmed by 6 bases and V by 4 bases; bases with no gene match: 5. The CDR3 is CASSRGQGATNEQFF. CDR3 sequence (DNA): TGCGCCAGCAGCCGAGGACAGGGGGCGACCAATGAGCAGTTCTTC.

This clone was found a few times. CDR3 in amino acids: CAWSAGTVGLEKLFF. The CDR3 DNA reads TGTGCCTGGAGTGCCGGGACAGTGGGTCTCGAAAAACTGTTTTTT. The V gene is TRBV30, the J gene TRBJ1-4; 7 bases line up with TRBD1. CDR1 GTSNPN and CDR2 SVGIG come from the germline V gene (reference sequence). CDR3 length equals 15 residues. V lost 1 base, J lost 8 bases, and 10 bases stayed unmatched.

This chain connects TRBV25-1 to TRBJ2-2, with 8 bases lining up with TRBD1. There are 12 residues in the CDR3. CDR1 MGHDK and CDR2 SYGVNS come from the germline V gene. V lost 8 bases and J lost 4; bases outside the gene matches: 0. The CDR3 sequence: CASGQGTGELFF. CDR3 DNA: TGTGCCAGCGGACAGGGCACCGGGGAGCTGTTTTTT.

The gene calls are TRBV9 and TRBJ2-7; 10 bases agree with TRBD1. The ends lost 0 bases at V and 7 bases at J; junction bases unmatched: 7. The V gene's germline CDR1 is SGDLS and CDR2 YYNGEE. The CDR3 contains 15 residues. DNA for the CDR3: TGTGCCAGCAGCGTAGAAGGGACAGGGGCCGGAGAGCAGTACTTC. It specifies CASSVEGTGAGEQYF.

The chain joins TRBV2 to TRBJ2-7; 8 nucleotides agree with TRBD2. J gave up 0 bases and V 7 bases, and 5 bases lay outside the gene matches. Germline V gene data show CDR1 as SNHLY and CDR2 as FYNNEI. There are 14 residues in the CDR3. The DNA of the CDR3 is TGTGCCAGCAAAGAGCGGGGGAGCTCCTACGAGCAGTACTTC. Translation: CASKERGSSYEQYF.

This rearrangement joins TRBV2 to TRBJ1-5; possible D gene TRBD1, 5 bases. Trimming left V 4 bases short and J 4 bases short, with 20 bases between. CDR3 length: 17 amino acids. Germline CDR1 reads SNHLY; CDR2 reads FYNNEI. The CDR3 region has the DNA TGTGCCAGCAGTGCGGGGGTAAAGGGGCCAATAAATCAGCCCCAGCATTTT. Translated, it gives CASSAGVKGPINQPQHF.

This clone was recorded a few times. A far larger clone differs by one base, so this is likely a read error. CDR3 amino acids: CASSPGQGEGYDQYF. The CDR3 nucleotides read TGCGCCAGCAGCCCTGGACAGGGGGAAGGCTACGATCAGTACTTC. This rearrangement joins TRBV4-1 to TRBJ2-7, with 10 bases matching TRBD1. CDR3 length equals 15 residues. Germline V gene sequence: CDR1 MGHRA, CDR2 YSYEKL.

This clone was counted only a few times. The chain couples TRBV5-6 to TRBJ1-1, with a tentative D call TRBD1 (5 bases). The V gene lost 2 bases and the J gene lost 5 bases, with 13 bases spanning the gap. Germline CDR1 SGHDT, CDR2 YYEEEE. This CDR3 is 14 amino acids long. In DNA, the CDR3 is TGTGCCAGCAGCTTTACCAGGGTTGAGACTGAAGCTTTCTTT. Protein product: CASSFTRVETEAFF. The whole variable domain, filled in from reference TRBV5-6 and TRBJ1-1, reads DAGVTQSPTHLIKTRGQQVTLRCSPKSGHDTVSWYQQALGQGPQFIFQYYEEEERQRGNFPDRFSGHQFPNYSSELNVNALLLGDSALYLCASSFTRVETEAFFGQGTRLTVV.

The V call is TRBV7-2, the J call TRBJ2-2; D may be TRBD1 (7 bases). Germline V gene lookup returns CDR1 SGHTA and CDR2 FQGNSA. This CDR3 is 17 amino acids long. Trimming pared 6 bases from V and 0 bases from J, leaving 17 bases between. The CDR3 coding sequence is TGTGCCAGCAGGTATAGCGGACAGGTTGCGAACACCGGGGAGCTGTTTTTT. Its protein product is CASRYSGQVANTGELFF. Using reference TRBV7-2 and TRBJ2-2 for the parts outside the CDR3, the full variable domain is GAGVSQSPSNKVTEKGKDVELRCDPISGHTALYWYRQSLGQGLEFLIYFQGNSAPDKSGLPSDRFSAERTGGSVSTLTIQRTQQEDSAVYLCASRYSGQVANTGELFFGEGSRLTVL.

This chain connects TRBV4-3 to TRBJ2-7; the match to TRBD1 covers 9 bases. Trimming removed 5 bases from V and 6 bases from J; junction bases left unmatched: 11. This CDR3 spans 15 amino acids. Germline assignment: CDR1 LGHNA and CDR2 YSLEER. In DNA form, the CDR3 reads TGCGCCAGCAGCTCGGGGACAGGGTGGACATCCGAGCAGTACTTC. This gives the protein CASSSGTGWTSEQYF.

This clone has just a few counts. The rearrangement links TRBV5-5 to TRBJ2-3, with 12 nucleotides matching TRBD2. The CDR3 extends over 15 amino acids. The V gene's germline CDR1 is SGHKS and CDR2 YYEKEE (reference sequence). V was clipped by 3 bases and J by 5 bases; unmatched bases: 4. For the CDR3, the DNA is TGTGCCAGCAGCTCCCAGACTAGCGGGGGAGATACGCAGTATTTT. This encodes CASSSQTSGGDTQYF.

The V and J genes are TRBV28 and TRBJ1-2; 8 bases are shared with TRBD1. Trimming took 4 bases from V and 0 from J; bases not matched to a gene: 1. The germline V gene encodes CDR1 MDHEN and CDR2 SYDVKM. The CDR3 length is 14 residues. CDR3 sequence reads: CASSSGQANYGYTF. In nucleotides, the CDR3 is TGTGCCAGCAGTTCGGGACAGGCTAACTATGGCTACACCTTC.

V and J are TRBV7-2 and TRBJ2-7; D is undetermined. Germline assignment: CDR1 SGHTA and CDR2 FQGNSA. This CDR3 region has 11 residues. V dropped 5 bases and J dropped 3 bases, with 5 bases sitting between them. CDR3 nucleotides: TGTGCCAGCAGCCTCCTCTACGAGCAGTACTTC. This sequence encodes CASSLLYEQYF.

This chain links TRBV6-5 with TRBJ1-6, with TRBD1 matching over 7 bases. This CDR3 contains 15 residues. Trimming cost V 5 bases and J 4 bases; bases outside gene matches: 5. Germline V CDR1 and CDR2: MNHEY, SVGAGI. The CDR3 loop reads CASSPQGVYNSPLHF. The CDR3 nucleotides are TGTGCCAGCAGTCCCCAGGGGGTGTATAATTCACCCCTCCACTTT.